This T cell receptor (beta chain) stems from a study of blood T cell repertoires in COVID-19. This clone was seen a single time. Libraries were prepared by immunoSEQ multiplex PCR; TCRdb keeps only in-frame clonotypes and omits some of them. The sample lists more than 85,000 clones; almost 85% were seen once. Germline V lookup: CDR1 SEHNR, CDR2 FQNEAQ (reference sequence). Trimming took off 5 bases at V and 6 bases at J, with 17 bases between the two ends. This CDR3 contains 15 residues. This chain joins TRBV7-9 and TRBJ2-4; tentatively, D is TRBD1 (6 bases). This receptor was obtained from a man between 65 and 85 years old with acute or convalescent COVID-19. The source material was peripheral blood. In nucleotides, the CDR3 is TGTGCCAGCAGCCCCCCGGGACAACGCGGAAACATTCAGTACTTC. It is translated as CASSPPGQRGNIQYF.